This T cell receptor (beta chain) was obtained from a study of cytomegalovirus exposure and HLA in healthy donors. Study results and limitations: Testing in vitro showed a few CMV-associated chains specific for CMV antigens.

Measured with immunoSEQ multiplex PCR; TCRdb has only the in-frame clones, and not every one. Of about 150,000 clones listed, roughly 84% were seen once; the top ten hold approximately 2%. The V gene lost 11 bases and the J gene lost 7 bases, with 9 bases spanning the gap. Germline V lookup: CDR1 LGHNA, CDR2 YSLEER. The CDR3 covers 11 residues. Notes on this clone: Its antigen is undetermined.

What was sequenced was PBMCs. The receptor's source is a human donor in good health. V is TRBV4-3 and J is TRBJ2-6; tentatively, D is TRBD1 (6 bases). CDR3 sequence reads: CASGTANVLTF. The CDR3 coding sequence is TGCGCCTCAGGGACAGCCAACGTCCTGACTTTC.